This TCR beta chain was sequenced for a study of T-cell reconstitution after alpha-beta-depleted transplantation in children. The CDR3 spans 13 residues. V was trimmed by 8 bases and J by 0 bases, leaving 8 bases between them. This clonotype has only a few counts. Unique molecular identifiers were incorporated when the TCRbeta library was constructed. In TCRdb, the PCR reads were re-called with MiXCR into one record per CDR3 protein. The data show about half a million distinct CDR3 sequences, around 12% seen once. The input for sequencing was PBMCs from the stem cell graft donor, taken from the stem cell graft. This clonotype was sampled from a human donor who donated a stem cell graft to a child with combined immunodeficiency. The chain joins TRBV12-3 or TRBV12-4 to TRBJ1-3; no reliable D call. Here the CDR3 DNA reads TGTGCCAGCCCCGCCGTCTCTGGAAACACCATATATTTT. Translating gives CASPAVSGNTIYF.